Following are 15 T cell receptor beta chains from one sample sequenced in a study of cytomegalovirus exposure and HLA in healthy donors. With 60 Vbeta and 13 Jbeta primers, the PCR was carried out. Sequencing was performed with immunoSEQ multiplex PCR; in TCRdb, only in-frame clones are kept and a portion is missing. The table shows under 140,000 clones, with over 65% occurring only once. The material sequenced was PBMCs. The receptors shown here come from a woman in her thirties in good health and CMV-seronegative.

This clone was observed a handful of times. The chain has TRBV5-1 and TRBJ1-4; D remains unclear. This CDR3 is built from 14 residues. Germline V lookup: CDR1 SGHRS, CDR2 YFSETQ. The V end lost 4 bases, the J end lost 2 bases, and 9 bases lay between the germline ends. CDR3 nucleotides: TGCGCCAGCAGCACCGGGTTGACTAATGAAAAACTGTTTTTT. Residues: CASSTGLTNEKLFF. The full variable domain, in which reference TRBV5-1 and TRBJ1-4 provide the parts outside the CDR3, is KAGVTQTPRYLIKTRGQQVTLSCSPISGHRSVSWYQQTPGQGLQFLFEYFSETQRNKGNFPGRFSGRQFSNSRSEMNVSTLELGDSALYLCASSTGLTNEKLFFGSGTQLSVL.

In this sample, this clone turned up once. The V gene is TRBV29-1, the J gene TRBJ2-5, with TRBD2 identical over 7 bases. The CDR3 loop spans 15 amino acids. From germline, CDR1 is SQVTM and CDR2 ANQGSEA. With 3 bases clipped from V and 2 bases from J, the junction kept 9 bases outside the gene matches. CDR3 sequence: CSVDGGLAAQETQYF. Here the CDR3 DNA reads TGCAGCGTTGACGGCGGGCTAGCGGCTCAAGAGACCCAGTACTTC.

This clone was found a few times. The rearrangement links TRBV7-8 to TRBJ2-7; 9 bases align to TRBD1. CDR1 and CDR2 from the germline V gene are SGHVS and FQNEAQ. The CDR3 has 16 residues. Germline trimming cut 3 bases from V and 3 bases from J; bases unmatched to any gene: 9. The CDR3 DNA sequence: TGTGCCAGCAGCTTCACGGGTGGGACAGGGTACTACGAGCAGTACTTC. It encodes CASSFTGGTGYYEQYF.

CDR3 DNA: TGTGCCAGCAGTTTACCAGGGTATGGCTATGGCTACACCTTC. This encodes CASSLPGYGYGYTF. J is TRBJ1-2 and V is TRBV28; possibly TRBD1 for D (5 bases). CDR3 length: 14 residues. Trimming removed 2 bases at V and 4 bases at J, with 11 bases between. CDR1 and CDR2 (germline): MDHEN, SYDVKM.

The rearrangement links TRBV28 to TRBJ1-2; unclear D gene. Germline CDR1 reads MDHEN; CDR2 reads SYDVKM. Deletions cut 6 bases from V and 4 bases from J, with 15 bases between. The CDR3 runs 14 residues. CDR3 protein: CASRISTRSYGYTF. DNA for the CDR3: TGTGCCAGCAGGATTTCGACACGCAGCTATGGCTACACCTTC.

CDR3 coding DNA: TGCAGCGTTGTTCCCCTAGCGGGAGAGTACAATGAGCAGTTCTTC. It encodes CSVVPLAGEYNEQFF. This chain connects TRBV29-1 to TRBJ2-1; TRBD2 aligns across 10 bases. Germline loops: CDR1 SQVTM, CDR2 ANQGSEA. V dropped 4 bases and J dropped 4; count of bases not matched to a gene: 7. This CDR3 comprises 15 residues.

This clone was counted a single time. This rearrangement joins TRBV29-1 to TRBJ1-2, with no clear D. Trimming stripped 4 bases from V and 8 bases from J, with 14 bases between. This CDR3 is 12 amino acids long. The V gene's germline CDR1 is SQVTM and CDR2 ANQGSEA. Here the CDR3 DNA reads TGCAGCGTTGTGTCCAGCGTCTTCGGCTACACCTTC. Translated, it gives CSVVSSVFGYTF.

V and J are TRBV7-6 and TRBJ2-1; TRBD2 aligns across 11 bases. Trimming cost V 5 bases and J 9 bases; bases outside gene matches: 6. Germline V gene lookup returns CDR1 SGHVS and CDR2 FNYEAQ. This CDR3 region has 14 residues. The CDR3 DNA sequence: TGTGCCAGCAGCAAACTAGCGGGAGTTGTTGAGCAGTTCTTC. Translating gives CASSKLAGVVEQFF.

This chain joins TRBV15 and TRBJ2-7; 7 bases align to TRBD2. Germline values: CDR1 LNHNV, CDR2 YYDKDF (reference sequence). V dropped 4 bases and J dropped 2; count of bases not matched to a gene: 5. This CDR3 has 14 amino acids. The CDR3 region is CATSTSGATYEQYF. CDR3 sequence (DNA): TGTGCCACCAGCACCAGCGGGGCCACCTACGAGCAGTACTTC.

This sequence joins TRBV5-8 and TRBJ2-7; possibly TRBD1 for D (6 bases). In germline, CDR1 is SGHTS, CDR2 YDEGEE. Deletions cut 4 bases from V and 1 base from J, with 18 bases between. The CDR3 length is 16 residues. Here the CDR3 reads CASSPGIQGWSYEQYF. In DNA form, the CDR3 reads TGTGCCAGCAGCCCGGGAATCCAGGGGTGGTCCTACGAGCAGTACTTC.

The chain combines TRBV5-1 with TRBJ1-2, with a tentative D call TRBD1 (6 bases). Looked up from germline, CDR1 is SGHRS and CDR2 is YFSETQ. The length of the CDR3 is 14 residues. Trimming removed 3 bases from V and 3 bases from J, with 12 bases in between. The CDR3 is CASSSSGGDYGYTF. The CDR3 DNA is TGCGCCAGCAGCTCCTCGGGGGGCGACTATGGCTACACCTTC.

With regard to this clone: This specimen includes other DNA sequences encoding the same CDR3. This chain joins TRBV7-2 and TRBJ2-3; D unresolved. CDR1 is SGHTA and CDR2 is FQGNSA in the germline V gene. The CDR3 is made up of 13 amino acids. Deletions cut 0 bases from V and 3 bases from J, with 4 bases between. CDR3 bases: TGTGCCAGCAGCTTAGCGCGTACAGATACGCAGTATTTT. It encodes CASSLARTDTQYF.

The genes are TRBV30 and TRBJ2-2; D is unclear. Germline V lookup: CDR1 GTSNPN, CDR2 SVGIG (reference sequence). The CDR3 runs to 12 residues. V was trimmed by 3 bases and J by 5 bases, leaving 7 bases between them. CDR3 DNA: TGTGCCTGGAGCCCCGGGACCGGGGAGCTGTTTTTT. This sequence encodes CAWSPGTGELFF. Complete variable domain (other parts from reference TRBV30 and TRBJ2-2): SQTIHQWPATLVQPVGSPLSLECTVEGTSNPNLYWYRQAAGRGLQLLFYSVGIGQISSEVPQNLSASRPQDRQFILSSKKLLLSDSGFYLCAWSPGTGELFFGEGSRLTVL.

The chain has TRBV5-6 and TRBJ2-7; TRBD1 aligns across 8 bases. Per the germline V gene, CDR1 is SGHDT and CDR2 is YYEEEE. Trimming at V came to 3 bases and at J to 3 bases, leaving 8 bases not matched to a gene. The CDR3 length is 15 residues. CDR3 DNA: TGTGCCAGCAGCTCTGGTGGGACAGGAGTCTACGAGCAGTACTTC. This sequence encodes CASSSGGTGVYEQYF.

The chain links TRBV5-1 to TRBJ1-1, with no clear D. The CDR3 length is 15 residues. Germline V lookup: CDR1 SGHRS, CDR2 YFSETQ. Between the trimmed V and J ends, which lost 0 bases and 5 bases, there was a span of 14 bases. As DNA, the CDR3 is TGCGCCAGCAGCTTGGTTTTTAGCGAAACGACTGAAGCTTTCTTT. Its translation: CASSLVFSETTEAFF.